This TCR beta chain was captured in a study of intratumoral heterogeneity in liver cancer. Background on the whole study: Across the full approximately 15-patient cohort, most patients were male and a median age of 63 years was recorded. The full cohort included around 72 multiregional samples from 14 HCC patients, consisting of 50 or so tumoral regions and 20 or so adjacent nontumoral regions. To examine intratumor heterogeneity, the study integrated RNA-seq, DNA sequencing, TCR-seq and SNP array data obtained from multiple regions of hepatocellular carcinoma specimens. Paper-wide results and their limitations: In every sequenced patient, tumor region b showed significantly fewer unique T-cell clonal expansions than tumor region a. No significant difference in overall T cell clonality was found between tumor regions within either sequenced patient. The authors noted a relatively low number of patients and under-sampled tumor-infiltrating lymphocyte representation as limitations. TCR sequencing was reported to confirm the RNA-seq-based estimates of regional differences in tumor-infiltrating lymphocyte burden.

Using the immunoSEQ assay, the TCR beta chain CDR3 regions were sequenced from genomic DNA. Primers annealing to V and J segments amplified rearranged VDJ segments. The original methods were these. The ImmunoSeq Analyzer software was used to compute clonality and richness metrics. To find clones with differing abundance between regions, Fisher's exact test was applied together with a beta-binomial method for extra stringency. TCRdb's version of the immuneACCESS table is confined to in-frame rearrangements and falls short of the full clone set. An unresolved V gene accounts for under half of the shortfall where checked; the remainder is of unknown origin. The D gene and trimming were derived from the DNA, and the V and J assignments and clone size from that table. This sample has 6,600 or so clones in its table, and 55% of those were observed once. Approximately 15% of the sample is in the top ten clones.

Samples labelled H came from distinct, geographically separated regions of the hepatocellular carcinoma nodule. Every patient had early-stage hepatocellular carcinoma and received no therapy prior to surgical resection. The sampled areas showed no macroscopic signs of necrosis or hemorrhage. In a couple of patients, TCR sequencing (ImmunoSeq) was performed on multiple regions. Each frozen resection tissue sample was taken at least 1 cm away from every other sample. Genomic DNA was isolated from bulk tissue with the DNeasy blood and tissue kit. This clone counts as medium-sized (0.01 to 0.1%). It has no known antigen specificity. Base quality data are lacking; no much larger clone is found one base away. The CDR3, from cysteine to phenylalanine, totals 14 residues. The read is trimmed to its CDR3 DNA, 42 bases read in frame from base 1. V and J are trimmed by 5 bases and 2 bases, and the gene matches miss 3 bases of the junction. Looking up the germline V gene (reference sequence) yields CDR1 MNHEY and CDR2 SMNVEV.

The sequencing used tumor tissue, collected before any cancer treatment. The chain was built from TRBV27 and TRBJ2-1; TRBD2 matches 7 bases in the middle. This clonotype was obtained from a man between 65 and 80 years old with hepatocellular carcinoma. The DNA reads as follows: TGTGCCAGCAGTAAGCGGGGACCCTACAATGAGCAGTTCTTC. Translation gives CASSKRGPYNEQFF.